This record looks at one TCR beta chain sequence and its context. The CDR3 loop spans 15 amino acids. Germline loops: CDR1 LNHDA, CDR2 SQIVND (reference sequence). V lost 7 bases, J lost 4 bases, and 8 bases stayed unmatched. Profiling relied on immunoSEQ multiplex PCR, and the TCRdb table lists in-frame clones only, not all of them. The data show some 210,000 clones, about 91% seen once. The source of the sample is a study of blood T cell repertoires in COVID-19. The source is a woman in her thirties or forties with acute or convalescent COVID-19. Input material: peripheral blood. This rearrangement joins TRBV19 to TRBJ2-1; 9 nucleotides align to TRBD2. As DNA, the CDR3 is TGTGCCAGTACCTCTAGCGGGGCCTTTTACAATGAGCAGTTCTTC. It translates to CASTSSGAFYNEQFF.